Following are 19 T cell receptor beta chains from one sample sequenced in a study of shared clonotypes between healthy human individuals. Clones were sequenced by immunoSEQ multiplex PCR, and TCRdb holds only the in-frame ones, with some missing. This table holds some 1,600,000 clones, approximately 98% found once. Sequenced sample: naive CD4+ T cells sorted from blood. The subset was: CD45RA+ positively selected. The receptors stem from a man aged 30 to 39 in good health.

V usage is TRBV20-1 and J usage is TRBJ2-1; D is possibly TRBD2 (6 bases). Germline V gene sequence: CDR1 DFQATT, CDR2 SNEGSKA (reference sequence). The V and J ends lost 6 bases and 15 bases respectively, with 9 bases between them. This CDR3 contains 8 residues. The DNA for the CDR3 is TGCAGTGCCGGGAGTCTGTTCTTC. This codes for CSAGSLFF.

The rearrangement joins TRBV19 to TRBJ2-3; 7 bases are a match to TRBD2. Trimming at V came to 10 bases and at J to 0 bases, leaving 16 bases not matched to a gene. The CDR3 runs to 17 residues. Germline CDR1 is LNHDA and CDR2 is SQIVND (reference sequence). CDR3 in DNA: TGTGCCACCAGCGGGGCGGGACCCAATCCTAGCACAGATACGCAGTATTTT. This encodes CATSGAGPNPSTDTQYF.

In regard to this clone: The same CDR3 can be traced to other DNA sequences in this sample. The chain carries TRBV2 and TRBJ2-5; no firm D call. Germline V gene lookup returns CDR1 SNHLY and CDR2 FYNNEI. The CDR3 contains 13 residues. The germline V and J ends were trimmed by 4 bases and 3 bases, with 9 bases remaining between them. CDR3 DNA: TGTGCCAGCAGTGGAAGTAGGGAAGAGACCCAGTACTTC. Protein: CASSGSREETQYF.

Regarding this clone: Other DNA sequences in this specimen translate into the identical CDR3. CDR3 sequence reads: CASSLVQGLNTEAFF. As DNA, the CDR3 is TGTGCCAGCAGCTTGGTACAGGGGTTGAACACTGAAGCTTTCTTT. V usage is TRBV5-4 and J usage is TRBJ1-1; 7 nucleotides match TRBD1. This CDR3 contains 15 residues. CDR1 and CDR2 (germline): SGHNT, YYREEE (reference sequence). V lost 0 bases to trimming and J lost 0 bases; unmatched junction nucleotides: 2.

Here the CDR3 DNA reads TGCGCCAGCAGCTTGCTGGGGGCCCCAGATACGCAGTATTTT. Translated, it gives CASSLLGAPDTQYF. The chain employs TRBV5-1 and TRBJ2-3, with D perhaps matching TRBD1 (6 bases). CDR1 is SGHRS and CDR2 is YFSETQ in the germline V gene. The length of the CDR3 is 14 residues. Trimming pared 1 base from V and 4 bases from J, leaving 10 bases between.

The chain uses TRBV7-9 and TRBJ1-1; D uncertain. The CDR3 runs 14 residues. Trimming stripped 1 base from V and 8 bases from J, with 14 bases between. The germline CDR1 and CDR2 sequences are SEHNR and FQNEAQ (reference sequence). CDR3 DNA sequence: TGTGCCAGCAGCTTAGTCGGATTGGCAGACGAAGCTTTCTTT. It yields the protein CASSLVGLADEAFF.

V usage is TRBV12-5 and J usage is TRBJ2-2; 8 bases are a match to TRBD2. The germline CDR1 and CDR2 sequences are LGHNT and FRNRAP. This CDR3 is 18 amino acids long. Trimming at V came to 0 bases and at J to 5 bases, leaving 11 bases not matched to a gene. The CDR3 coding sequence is TGTGCTAGTGGTTTGGTACCAAGCGGGAGTAGTGTAACCGGGGAGCTGTTTTTT. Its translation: CASGLVPSGSSVTGELFF.

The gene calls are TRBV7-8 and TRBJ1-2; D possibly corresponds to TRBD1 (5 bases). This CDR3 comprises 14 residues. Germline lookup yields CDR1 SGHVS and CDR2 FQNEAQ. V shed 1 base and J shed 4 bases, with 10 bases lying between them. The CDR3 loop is CASSLGGYGYGYTF. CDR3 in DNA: TGTGCCAGCAGCTTAGGGGGGTATGGCTATGGCTACACCTTC.

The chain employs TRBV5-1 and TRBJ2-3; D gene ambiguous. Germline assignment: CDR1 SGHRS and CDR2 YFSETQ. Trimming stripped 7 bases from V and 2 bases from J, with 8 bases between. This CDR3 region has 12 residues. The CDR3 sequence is CASRDPTDTQYF. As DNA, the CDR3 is TGCGCCAGCCGTGACCCCACAGATACGCAGTATTTT.

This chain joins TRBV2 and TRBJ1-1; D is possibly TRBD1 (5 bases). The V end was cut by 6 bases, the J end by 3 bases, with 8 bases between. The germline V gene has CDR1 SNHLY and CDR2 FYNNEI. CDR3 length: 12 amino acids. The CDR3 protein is CASSSGYTEAFF. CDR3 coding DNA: TGTGCCAGCAGCTCAGGGTACACTGAAGCTTTCTTT. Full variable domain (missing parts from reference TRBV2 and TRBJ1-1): EPEVTQTPSHQVTQMGQEVILRCVPISNHLYFYWYRQILGQKVEFLVSFYNNEISEKSEIFDDQFSVERPDGSNFTLKIRSTKLEDSAMYFCASSSGYTEAFFGQGTRLTVV.

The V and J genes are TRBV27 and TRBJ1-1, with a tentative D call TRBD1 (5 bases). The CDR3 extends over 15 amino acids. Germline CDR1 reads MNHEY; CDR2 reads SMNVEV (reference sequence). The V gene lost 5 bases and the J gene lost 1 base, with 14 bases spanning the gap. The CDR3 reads CASSRFTGGNTEAFF. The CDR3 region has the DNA TGTGCCAGCAGTCGCTTTACGGGGGGGAACACTGAAGCTTTCTTT.

The CDR3 sequence: CASSVHRTSGANEQFF. The CDR3 DNA sequence: TGTGCCAGCAGCGTGCATCGGACTAGCGGAGCCAATGAGCAGTTCTTC. The chain recombines TRBV9 with TRBJ2-1; 10 bases match TRBD2. Trimming at V came to 2 bases and at J to 6 bases, leaving 8 bases not matched to a gene. Germline V gene sequence: CDR1 SGDLS, CDR2 YYNGEE. CDR3 length equals 16 residues.

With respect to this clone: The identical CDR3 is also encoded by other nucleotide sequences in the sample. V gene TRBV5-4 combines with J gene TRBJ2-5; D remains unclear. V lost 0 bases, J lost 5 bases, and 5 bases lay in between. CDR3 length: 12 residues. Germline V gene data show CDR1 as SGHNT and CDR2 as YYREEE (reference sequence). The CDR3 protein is CASSLVEETQYF. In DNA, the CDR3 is TGTGCCAGCAGCTTGGTGGAGGAGACCCAGTACTTC.

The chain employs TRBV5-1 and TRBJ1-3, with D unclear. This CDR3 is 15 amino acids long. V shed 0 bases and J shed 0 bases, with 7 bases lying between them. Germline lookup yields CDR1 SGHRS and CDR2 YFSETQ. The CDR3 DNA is TGCGCCAGCAGCTTGGCTCCAGACTCTGGAAACACCATATATTTT. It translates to CASSLAPDSGNTIYF.

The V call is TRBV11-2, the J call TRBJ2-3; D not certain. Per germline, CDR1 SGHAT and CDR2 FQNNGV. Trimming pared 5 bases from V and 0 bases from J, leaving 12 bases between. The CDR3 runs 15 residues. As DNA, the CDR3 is TGTGCCAGCAGCCCCAATACTATTAGCACAGATACGCAGTATTTT. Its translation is CASSPNTISTDTQYF.

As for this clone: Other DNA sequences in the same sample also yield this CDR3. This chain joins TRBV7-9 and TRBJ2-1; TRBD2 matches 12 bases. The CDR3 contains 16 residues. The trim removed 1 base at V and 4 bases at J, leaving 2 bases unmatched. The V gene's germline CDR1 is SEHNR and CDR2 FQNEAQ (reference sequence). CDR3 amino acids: CASSLGLAGGYNEQFF. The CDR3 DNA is TGTGCCAGCAGCTTAGGTCTAGCGGGAGGGTACAATGAGCAGTTCTTC.

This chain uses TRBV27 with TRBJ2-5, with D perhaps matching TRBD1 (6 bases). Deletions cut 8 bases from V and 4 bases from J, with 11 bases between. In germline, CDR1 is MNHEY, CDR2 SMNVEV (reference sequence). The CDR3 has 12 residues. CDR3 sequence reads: CASAGAGETQYF. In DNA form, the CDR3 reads TGTGCCAGCGCAGGGGCGGGAGAGACCCAGTACTTC.

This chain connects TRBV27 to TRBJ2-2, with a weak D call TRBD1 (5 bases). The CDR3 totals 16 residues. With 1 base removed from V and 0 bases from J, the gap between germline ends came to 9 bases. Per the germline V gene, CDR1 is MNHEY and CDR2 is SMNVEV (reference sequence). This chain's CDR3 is CASSLLRTTNTGELFF. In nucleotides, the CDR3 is TGTGCCAGCAGTTTATTGAGGACAACGAACACCGGGGAGCTGTTTTTT.

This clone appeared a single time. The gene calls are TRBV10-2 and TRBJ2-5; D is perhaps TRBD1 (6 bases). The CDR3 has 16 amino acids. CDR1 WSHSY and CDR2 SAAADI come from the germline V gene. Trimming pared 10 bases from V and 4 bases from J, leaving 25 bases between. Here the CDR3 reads CATRGAVDWYLETQYF. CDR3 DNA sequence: TGCGCCACCAGGGGTGCGGTGGACTGGTACTTAGAGACCCAGTACTTC.